This TCR beta chain was recovered during a study of radiotherapy plus CTLA-4 blockade in lung cancer. Trimming cost V 6 bases and J 0 bases; bases outside gene matches: 4. Germline V gene sequence: CDR1 MDHEN, CDR2 SYDVKM. The CDR3 sequence is 14 residues long. It was focal radiation plus CTLA-4 blockade with ipilimumab that patients with chemo-refractory metastatic non-small-cell lung cancer received. Generated by immunoSEQ multiplex PCR, the TCRdb table keeps only in-frame clones and is missing some. The data show about 81,000 clones, around 72% seen once. This rearrangement joins TRBV28 to TRBJ1-1; 7 bases align to TRBD1. The source was peripheral blood, collected from a patient treated with radiotherapy plus ipilimumab. The clonotype comes from a human donor with non-small cell lung cancer that progressed on radiotherapy plus ipilimumab. Here the CDR3 reads CASRPQGMNTEAFF. The CDR3 coding sequence is TGTGCCAGCAGACCACAGGGGATGAACACTGAAGCTTTCTTT.